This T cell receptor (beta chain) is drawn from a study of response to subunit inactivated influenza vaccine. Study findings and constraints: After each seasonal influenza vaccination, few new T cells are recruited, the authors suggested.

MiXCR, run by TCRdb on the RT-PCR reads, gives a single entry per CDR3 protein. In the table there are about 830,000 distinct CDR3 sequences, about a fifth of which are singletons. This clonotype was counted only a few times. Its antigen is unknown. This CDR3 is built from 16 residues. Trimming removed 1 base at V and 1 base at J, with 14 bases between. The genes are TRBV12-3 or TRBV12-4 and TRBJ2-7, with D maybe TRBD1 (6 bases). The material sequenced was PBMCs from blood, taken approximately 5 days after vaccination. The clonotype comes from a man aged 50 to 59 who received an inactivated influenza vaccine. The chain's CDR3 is CASSLEGEIGSYEQYF. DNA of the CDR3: TGTGCCAGCAGTTTAGAGGGGGAGATCGGATCCTACGAGCAGTACTTC.